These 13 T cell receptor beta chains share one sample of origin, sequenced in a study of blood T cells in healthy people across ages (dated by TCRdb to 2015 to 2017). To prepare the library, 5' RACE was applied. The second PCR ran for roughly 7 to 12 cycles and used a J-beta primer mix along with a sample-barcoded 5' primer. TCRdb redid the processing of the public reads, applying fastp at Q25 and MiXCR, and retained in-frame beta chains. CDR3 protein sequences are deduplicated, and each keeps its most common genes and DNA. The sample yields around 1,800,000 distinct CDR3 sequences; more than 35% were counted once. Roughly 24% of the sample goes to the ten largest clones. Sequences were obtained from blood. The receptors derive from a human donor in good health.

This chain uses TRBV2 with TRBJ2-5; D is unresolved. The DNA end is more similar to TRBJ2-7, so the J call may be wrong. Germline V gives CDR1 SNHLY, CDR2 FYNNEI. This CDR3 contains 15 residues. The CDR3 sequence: CASSFSPKTSYEQYF. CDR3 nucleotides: TGTGCCAGCAGTTTTTCTCCTAAAACAAGTTACGAGCAGTACTTC.

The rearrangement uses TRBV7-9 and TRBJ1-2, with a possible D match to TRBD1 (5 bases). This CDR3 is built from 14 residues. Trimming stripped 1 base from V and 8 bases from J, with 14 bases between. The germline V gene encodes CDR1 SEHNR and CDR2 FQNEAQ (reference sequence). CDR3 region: CASSLGIGRDGYTF. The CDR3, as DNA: TGTGCCAGCAGCTTAGGTATCGGGAGGGACGGCTACACCTTC. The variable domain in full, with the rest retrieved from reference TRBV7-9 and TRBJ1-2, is DTGVSQNPRHKITKRGQNVTFRCDPISEHNRLYWYRQTLGQGPEFLTYFQNEAQLEKSRLLSDRFSAERPKGSFSTLEIQRTEQGDSAMYLCASSLGIGRDGYTFGSGTRLTVV.

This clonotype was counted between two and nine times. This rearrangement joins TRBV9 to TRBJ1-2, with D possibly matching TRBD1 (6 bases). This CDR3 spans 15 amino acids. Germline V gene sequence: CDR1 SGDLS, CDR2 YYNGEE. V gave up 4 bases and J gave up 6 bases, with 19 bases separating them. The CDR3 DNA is TGTGCCAGCAGCCCCCGTGGAGGGGGGATGGATGGCTACACCTTC. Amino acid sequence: CASSPRGGGMDGYTF.

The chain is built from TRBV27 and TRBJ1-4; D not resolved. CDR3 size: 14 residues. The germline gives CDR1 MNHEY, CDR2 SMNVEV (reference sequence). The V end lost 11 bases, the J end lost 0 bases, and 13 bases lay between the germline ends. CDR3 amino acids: CAFHPDSTNEKLFF. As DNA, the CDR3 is TGTGCCTTTCATCCGGACTCAACTAATGAAAAACTGTTTTTT.

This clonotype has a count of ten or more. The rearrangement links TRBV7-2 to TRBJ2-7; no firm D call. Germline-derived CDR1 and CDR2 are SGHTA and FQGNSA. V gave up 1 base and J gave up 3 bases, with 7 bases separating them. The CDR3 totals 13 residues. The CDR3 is CASSLVQSYEQYF. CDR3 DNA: TGTGCCAGCAGCTTAGTTCAGAGCTACGAGCAGTACTTC.

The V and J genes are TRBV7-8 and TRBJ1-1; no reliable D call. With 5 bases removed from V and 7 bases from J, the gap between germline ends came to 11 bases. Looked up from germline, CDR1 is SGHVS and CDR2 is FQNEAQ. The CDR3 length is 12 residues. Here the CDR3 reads CASSLGGYEAFF. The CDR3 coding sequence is TGTGCCAGCAGCCTAGGCGGCTATGAAGCTTTCTTT.

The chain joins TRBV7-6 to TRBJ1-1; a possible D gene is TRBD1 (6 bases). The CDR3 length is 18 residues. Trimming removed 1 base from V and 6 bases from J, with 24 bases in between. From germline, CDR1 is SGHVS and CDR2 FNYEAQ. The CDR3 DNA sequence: TGTGCCAGCAGCTTAGAATCCGGGACAATATCTGTTGAATCTGAAGCTTTCTTT. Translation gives CASSLESGTISVESEAFF.

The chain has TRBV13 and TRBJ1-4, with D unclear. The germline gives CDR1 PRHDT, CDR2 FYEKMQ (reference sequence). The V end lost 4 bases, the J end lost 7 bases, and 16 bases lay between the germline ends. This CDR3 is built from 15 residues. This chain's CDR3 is CASSSGQAGGEKLFF. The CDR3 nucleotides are TGTGCCAGCAGCTCAGGCCAGGCGGGTGGTGAAAAACTGTTTTTT.

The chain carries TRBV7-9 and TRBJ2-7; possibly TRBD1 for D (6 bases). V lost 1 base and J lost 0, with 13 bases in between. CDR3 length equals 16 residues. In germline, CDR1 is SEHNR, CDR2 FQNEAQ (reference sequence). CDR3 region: CASSLEFRDNSYEQYF. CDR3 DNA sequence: TGTGCCAGCAGCTTAGAATTCCGGGACAACTCCTACGAGCAGTACTTC.

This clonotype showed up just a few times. This CDR3 reads CASSFQSGGQETQYF. The DNA of the CDR3 is TGTGCCAGCAGCTTCCAAAGCGGGGGGCAAGAGACCCAGTACTTC. V usage is TRBV7-2 and J usage is TRBJ2-5; 9 positions match TRBD2. CDR3 length equals 15 residues. Germline trimming cut 3 bases from V and 2 bases from J; bases unmatched to any gene: 4. Germline V lookup: CDR1 SGHTA, CDR2 FQGNSA.

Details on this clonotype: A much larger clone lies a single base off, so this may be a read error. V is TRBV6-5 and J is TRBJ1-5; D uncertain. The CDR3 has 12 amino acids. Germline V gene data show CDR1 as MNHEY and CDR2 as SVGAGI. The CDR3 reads CAGSYPNQPQHF. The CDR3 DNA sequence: TGTGCCGGCAGTTACCCCAATCAGCCCCAGCATTTT.

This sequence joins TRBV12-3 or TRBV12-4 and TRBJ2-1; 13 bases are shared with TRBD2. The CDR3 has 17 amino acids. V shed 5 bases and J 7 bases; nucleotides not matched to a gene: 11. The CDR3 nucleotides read TGTGCCAGCAGTCAGCGACCGGGACTAGCGGGATGGAATGAGCAGTTCTTC. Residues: CASSQRPGLAGWNEQFF.

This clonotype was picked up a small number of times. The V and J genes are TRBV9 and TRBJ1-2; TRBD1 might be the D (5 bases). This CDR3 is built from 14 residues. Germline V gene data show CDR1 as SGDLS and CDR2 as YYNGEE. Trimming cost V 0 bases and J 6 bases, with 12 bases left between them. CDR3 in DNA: TGTGCCAGCAGCGTAGAGGCCAGGGTCAATGGCTACACCTTC. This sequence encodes CASSVEARVNGYTF.